The 24 T cell receptor beta chains below come from one sample, sequenced in a study of cytomegalovirus exposure and HLA in healthy donors (TCRdb year 2017). The method behind the library was the immunoSEQ multiplex PCR assay. The multiplex PCR relied on a mix of 60 forward primers for TCR Vbeta segments and 13 reverse primers for TCR Jbeta segments. TCRdb took over this immuneACCESS table, retaining in-frame rearrangements with V and J assigned. Such tables are incomplete; in checked studies, under half of the missing clones stem from an unresolved V gene, and the remainder is unexplained. This sample is represented by 150,000 to 200,000 clones; 80% to 85% of them were singletons. The top ten clones comprise about 2.2% of the sample. The sample consisted of PBMCs. These receptors all stem from a woman aged 25 to 39 in good health and CMV-seronegative.

The chain carries TRBV5-1 and TRBJ1-5; perhaps TRBD1 as D (5 bases). The germline V gene encodes CDR1 SGHRS and CDR2 YFSETQ. The CDR3 is made up of 13 amino acids. Trimming took 4 bases from V and 4 from J, leaving 9 bases between them. The CDR3 loop reads CASSPDTNQPQHF. Written as DNA, the CDR3 is TGCGCCAGCAGCCCGGACACAAATCAGCCCCAGCATTTT.

The rearrangement links TRBV29-1 to TRBJ1-5; no definite D call. The CDR3 has 12 amino acids. Germline V CDR1 and CDR2: SQVTM, ANQGSEA. V was trimmed by 6 bases and J by 0 bases, leaving 6 bases between them. CDR3 in amino acids: CSVADSNQPQHF. The CDR3, as DNA: TGCAGCGTCGCGGATAGCAATCAGCCCCAGCATTTT.

The rearrangement uses TRBV27 and TRBJ1-1; D may be TRBD1 (6 bases). Trimming pared 2 bases from V and 5 bases from J, leaving 12 bases between. CDR3 length: 14 residues. CDR1 MNHEY and CDR2 SMNVEV come from the germline V gene (reference sequence). The CDR3 sequence: CASSLRGGLTEAFF. In DNA, the CDR3 is TGTGCCAGCAGTTTAAGGGGGGGCCTAACTGAAGCTTTCTTT.

V is TRBV9 and J is TRBJ2-7, with a tentative D call TRBD1 (6 bases). This CDR3 spans 14 amino acids. Per germline, CDR1 SGDLS and CDR2 YYNGEE. V was trimmed by 4 bases and J by 4 bases, leaving 15 bases between them. CDR3 residues: CASSYGQTMYEQYF. CDR3 in DNA: TGTGCCAGCAGCTATGGACAGACTATGTACGAGCAGTACTTC.

This sequence joins TRBV18 and TRBJ1-5, with D possibly being TRBD1 (5 bases). V lost 4 bases, J lost 2 bases, and 12 bases lay in between. This CDR3 comprises 15 residues. CDR1 and CDR2 (germline): KGHSH, LQKENI. CDR3 in amino acids: CASSQGASGNQPQHF. CDR3 in DNA: TGTGCCAGCTCACAAGGGGCTTCTGGCAATCAGCCCCAGCATTTT.

J is TRBJ2-7 and V is TRBV28; D is perhaps TRBD1 (6 bases). The CDR3 loop spans 14 amino acids. Germline CDR1 reads MDHEN; CDR2 reads SYDVKM. V gave up 4 bases and J gave up 6 bases, with 16 bases separating them. DNA for the CDR3: TGTGCCAGCAGTTCCGGGACACCCATAGTCGAGCAGTACTTC. Translating gives CASSSGTPIVEQYF.

J is TRBJ2-1 and V is TRBV6-5, with 7 bases lining up with TRBD1. CDR3 length equals 14 residues. The V segment lost 0 bases and the J segment 8 bases; nucleotides outside the gene matches: 4. Germline-derived CDR1 and CDR2 are MNHEY and SVGAGI. The CDR3 loop reads CASSYSGTDHEQFF. For the CDR3, the DNA is TGTGCCAGCAGTTACTCGGGGACAGATCATGAGCAGTTCTTC.

The table lists this clone with a few counts. The gene calls are TRBV2 and TRBJ2-5; 11 positions match TRBD1. Germline trimming cut 4 bases from V and 2 bases from J; bases unmatched to any gene: 3. This CDR3 has 15 residues. The germline V gene encodes CDR1 SNHLY and CDR2 FYNNEI. The CDR3 sequence is CASSAGTGGQETQYF. As DNA, the CDR3 is TGTGCCAGCAGTGCCGGGACAGGGGGACAAGAGACCCAGTACTTC.

V and J are TRBV2 and TRBJ2-1; 7 bases fit TRBD1. This CDR3 contains 15 residues. J lost 4 bases, V lost 7 bases, and 10 bases had no gene match. CDR1 SNHLY and CDR2 FYNNEI come from the germline V gene. CDR3 amino acids: CASTYIGTAYNEQFF. In DNA, the CDR3 is TGTGCCAGCACGTACATCGGGACAGCTTACAATGAGCAGTTCTTC.

The V and J genes are TRBV19 and TRBJ2-1, with 11 bases identical to TRBD1. The CDR3 loop spans 15 amino acids. The germline V gene has CDR1 LNHDA and CDR2 SQIVND (reference sequence). V shed 4 bases, J shed 7 bases, and the junction held 6 bases outside the gene matches. The DNA of the CDR3 is TGTGCCAGTAGTACGCCGGGACAGGGGGTGAATGAGCAGTTCTTC. Translation gives CASSTPGQGVNEQFF.

This clone was found once. The gene calls are TRBV9 and TRBJ2-5; D might be TRBD2 (6 bases). Germline V gene sequence: CDR1 SGDLS, CDR2 YYNGEE. The V and J ends lost 3 bases and 5 bases respectively, with 11 bases between them. The CDR3 sequence is 13 residues long. In DNA, the CDR3 is TGTGCCAGCAGCGGCCGGGCGGGGGAGACCCAGTACTTC. It codes for CASSGRAGETQYF.

The chain uses TRBV4-3 and TRBJ1-1, with 9 bases aligning to TRBD1. The germline gives CDR1 LGHNA, CDR2 YSLEER. V trimming: 3 bases; J trimming: 5 bases; junction bases outside the gene matches: 10. The CDR3 spans 16 residues. The CDR3 nucleotides are TGCGCCAGCAGCCACATTCTTACAGGGGGCCTAACTGAAGCTTTCTTT. Translating it yields CASSHILTGGLTEAFF.

This clone was observed a few times. The rearrangement uses TRBV2 and TRBJ2-7; unclear D gene. V lost 3 bases and J 0 bases, leaving 6 bases between the germline ends. CDR1 and CDR2 (germline): SNHLY, FYNNEI. The CDR3 spans 13 residues. The CDR3 DNA follows: TGTGCCAGCAGTGACGGGTACTCCTACGAGCAGTACTTC. Translating gives CASSDGYSYEQYF. Full variable domain (remainder filled in from reference TRBV2 and TRBJ2-7): EPEVTQTPSHQVTQMGQEVILRCVPISNHLYFYWYRQILGQKVEFLVSFYNNEISEKSEIFDDQFSVERPDGSNFTLKIRSTKLEDSAMYFCASSDGYSYEQYFGPGTRLTVT.

This chain links TRBV7-2 with TRBJ2-2; D not certain. Germline loops: CDR1 SGHTA, CDR2 FQGNSA. The CDR3 has 11 residues. The V and J ends lost 3 bases and 6 bases respectively, with 2 bases between them. CDR3 nucleotide sequence: TGTGCCAGCAGCTTCGCCGGGGAGCTGTTTTTT. Translating gives CASSFAGELFF.

This chain connects TRBV4-3 to TRBJ1-2; D is uncertain. There are 15 residues in the CDR3. Trimming cost V 2 bases and J 5 bases, with 15 bases left between them. Per the germline V gene, CDR1 is LGHNA and CDR2 is YSLEER. CDR3 coding DNA: TGCGCCAGCAGCCAAAGCCTCTCCGGAGAGTATGGCTACACCTTC. Protein: CASSQSLSGEYGYTF.

V is TRBV11-2 and J is TRBJ2-7; tentatively, D is TRBD2 (6 bases). Germline CDR1 is SGHAT and CDR2 is FQNNGV. V shed 3 bases and J shed 0 bases, with 9 bases lying between them. The CDR3 runs 14 residues. The CDR3 nucleotides are TGTGCCAGCAGCTTGGGCGGGAACTCCTACGAGCAGTACTTC. This codes for CASSLGGNSYEQYF.

The sample holds a few counts of this clone. The genes are TRBV29-1 and TRBJ2-1; 7 bases agree with TRBD2. CDR3 length equals 17 residues. Germline trimming cut 0 bases from V and 1 base from J; bases unmatched to any gene: 9. Per the germline V gene, CDR1 is SQVTM and CDR2 is ANQGSEA. The CDR3 DNA follows: TGCAGCGTTGAAGATCCTGGTCGGCGGGGGTCCTACAATGAGCAGTTCTTC. This gives the protein CSVEDPGRRGSYNEQFF.

The V call is TRBV4-2, the J call TRBJ2-7; D ambiguous. V was cut by 0 bases and J by 6 bases, with 12 bases left in between. Germline V CDR1 and CDR2: LGHNA, YNFKEQ. The CDR3 extends over 14 amino acids. The CDR3 DNA follows: TGTGCCAGCAGCCAAGATGGTCCCGACACCGAGCAGTACTTC. Protein product: CASSQDGPDTEQYF.

This chain uses TRBV28 with TRBJ2-7, with 9 nucleotides matching TRBD1. The CDR3 consists of 15 residues. Unmatched junction bases numbered 4, after V lost 0 bases and J lost 4 bases. From germline, CDR1 is MDHEN and CDR2 SYDVKM. The CDR3 protein is CASSLWGTGSYEQYF. The CDR3 DNA is TGTGCCAGCAGTTTATGGGGGACAGGGTCTTACGAGCAGTACTTC.

The J gene is TRBJ1-4, the V gene TRBV15, with 7 bases identical to TRBD1. V lost 0 bases and J lost 8; bases outside the gene matches: 6. Germline V CDR1 and CDR2: LNHNV, YYDKDF (reference sequence). The CDR3 runs 15 residues. As DNA, the CDR3 is TGTGCCACCAGCAGAGATCAGGGGGGTCGGGAAAAACTGTTTTTT. Its protein product is CATSRDQGGREKLFF.

This clone was counted a few times. CDR3 coding DNA: TGTGCCAGCAGCCGAGTACTAGCGGGAGGGGGTGAGCAGTTCTTC. This encodes CASSRVLAGGGEQFF. The J gene is TRBJ2-1, the V gene TRBV7-3; 13 bases match TRBD2. This CDR3 is 15 amino acids long. J was trimmed by 9 bases and V by 5 bases; bases with no gene match: 7. Per germline, CDR1 SGHTA and CDR2 FQGTGA.

The CDR3 region is CASSFRVSSNTGELFF. Here the CDR3 DNA reads TGTGCCAGCAGCTTCAGGGTCTCATCGAACACCGGGGAGCTGTTTTTT. V is TRBV7-2 and J is TRBJ2-2; D might be TRBD1 (5 bases). Germline loops: CDR1 SGHTA, CDR2 FQGNSA. The CDR3 is 16 residues long. V was shortened by 3 bases and J by 0 bases, with 11 bases between the two germline ends.

This clone is a singleton in its sample. The V call is TRBV5-1, the J call TRBJ1-3; 7 nucleotides agree with TRBD1. This CDR3 is built from 15 residues. The V gene's germline CDR1 is SGHRS and CDR2 YFSETQ. With V trimmed by 4 bases and J by 0 bases, 4 bases remained unmatched. CDR3 bases: TGCGCCAGCAGCCAAGACAGGGCCTCTGGAAACACCATATATTTT. Translation gives CASSQDRASGNTIYF.

This clone was counted only a few times. V gene TRBV7-8 combines with J gene TRBJ2-5, with TRBD2 identical over 8 bases. The CDR3 consists of 16 residues. Germline CDR1 is SGHVS and CDR2 is FQNEAQ. J lost 4 bases, V lost 4 bases, and 11 bases had no gene match. CDR3 loop: CASSSRGLGAPETQYF. DNA of the CDR3: TGTGCCAGCAGCTCTAGGGGACTAGGAGCTCCAGAGACCCAGTACTTC.